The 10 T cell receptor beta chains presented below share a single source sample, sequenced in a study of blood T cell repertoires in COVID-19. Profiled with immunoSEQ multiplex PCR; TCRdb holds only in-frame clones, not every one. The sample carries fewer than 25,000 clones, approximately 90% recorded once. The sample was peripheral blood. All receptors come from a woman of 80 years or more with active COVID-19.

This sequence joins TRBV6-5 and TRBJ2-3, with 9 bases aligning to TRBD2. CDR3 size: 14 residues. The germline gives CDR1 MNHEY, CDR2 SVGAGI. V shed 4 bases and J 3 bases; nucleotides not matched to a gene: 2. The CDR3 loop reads CASSSAGGTDTQYF. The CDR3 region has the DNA TGTGCCAGCAGTTCGGCGGGGGGGACAGATACGCAGTATTTT.

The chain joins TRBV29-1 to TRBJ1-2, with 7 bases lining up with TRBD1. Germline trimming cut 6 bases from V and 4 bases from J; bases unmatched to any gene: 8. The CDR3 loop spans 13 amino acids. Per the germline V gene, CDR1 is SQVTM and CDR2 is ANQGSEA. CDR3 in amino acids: CSVRQGPIYGYTF. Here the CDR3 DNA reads TGCAGCGTCCGACAGGGCCCGATCTATGGCTACACCTTC.

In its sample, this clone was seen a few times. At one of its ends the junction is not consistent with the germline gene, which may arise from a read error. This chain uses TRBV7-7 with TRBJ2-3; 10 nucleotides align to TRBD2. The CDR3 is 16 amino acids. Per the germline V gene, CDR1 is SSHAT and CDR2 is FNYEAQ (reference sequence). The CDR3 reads CASSPQAGGPGDTQYF. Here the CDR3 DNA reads TGTGCTAGCAGCCCTCAAGCGGGGGGGCCGGGAGATACGCAGTATTTT.

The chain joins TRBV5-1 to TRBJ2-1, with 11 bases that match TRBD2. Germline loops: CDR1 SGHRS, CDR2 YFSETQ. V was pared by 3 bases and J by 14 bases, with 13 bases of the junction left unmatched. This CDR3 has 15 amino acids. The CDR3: CASSSGTSGDPLEFF. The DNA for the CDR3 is TGCGCCAGCAGCTCCGGGACTAGCGGAGACCCATTGGAGTTCTTC.

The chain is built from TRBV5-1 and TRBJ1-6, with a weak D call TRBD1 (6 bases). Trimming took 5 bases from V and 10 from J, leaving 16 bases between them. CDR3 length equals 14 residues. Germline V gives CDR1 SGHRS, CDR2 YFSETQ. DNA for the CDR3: TGCGCCAGCAGACTGGGGACATCCGGATCACCCCTCCACTTT. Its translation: CASRLGTSGSPLHF.

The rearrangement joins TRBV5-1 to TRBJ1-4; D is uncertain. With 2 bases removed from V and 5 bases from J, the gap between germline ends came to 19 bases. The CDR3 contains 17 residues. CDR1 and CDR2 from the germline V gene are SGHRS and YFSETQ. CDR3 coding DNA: TGCGCCAGCAGCTTTTGGGGAGAAGGACGGCCAAATGAAAAACTGTTTTTT. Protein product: CASSFWGEGRPNEKLFF.

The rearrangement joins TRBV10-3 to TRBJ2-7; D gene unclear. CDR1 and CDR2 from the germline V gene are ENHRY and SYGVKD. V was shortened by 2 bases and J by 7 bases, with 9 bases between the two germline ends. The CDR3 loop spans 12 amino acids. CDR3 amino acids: CAISEPPGEQYF. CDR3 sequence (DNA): TGTGCCATCAGTGAGCCGCCCGGGGAGCAGTACTTC.

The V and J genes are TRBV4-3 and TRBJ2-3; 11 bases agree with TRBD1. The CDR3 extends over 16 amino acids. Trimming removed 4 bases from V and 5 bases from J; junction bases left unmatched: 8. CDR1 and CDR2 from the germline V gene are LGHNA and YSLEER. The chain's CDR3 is CASSPTGQGVLDTQYF. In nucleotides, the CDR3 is TGCGCCAGCAGCCCAACGGGACAGGGGGTTTTAGATACGCAGTATTTT.

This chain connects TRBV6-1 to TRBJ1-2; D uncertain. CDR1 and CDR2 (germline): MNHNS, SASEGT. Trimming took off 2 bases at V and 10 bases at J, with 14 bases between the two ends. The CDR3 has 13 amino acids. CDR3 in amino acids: CASSEIISTSYTF. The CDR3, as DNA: TGTGCCAGCAGTGAAATAATTTCTACCTCCTACACCTTC.

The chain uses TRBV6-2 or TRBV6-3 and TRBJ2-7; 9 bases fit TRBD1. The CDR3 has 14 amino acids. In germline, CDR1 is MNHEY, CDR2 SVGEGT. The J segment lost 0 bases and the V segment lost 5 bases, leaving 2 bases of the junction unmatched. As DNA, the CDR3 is TGTGCCAGCAGTCGGGGACAGGGCTCCTACGAGCAGTACTTC. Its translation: CASSRGQGSYEQYF.